This T cell receptor beta chain stems from a study of blood T cells in healthy people across ages. As for the study in general: Through template switching, about one barcoded beta molecule was captured per two T cells, as measured in model experiments.

In germline, CDR1 is SGHDN, CDR2 FVKESK. The CDR3 consists of 15 residues. V dropped 4 bases and J dropped 5; count of bases not matched to a gene: 8. A second PCR of 7 to 11 cycles used a sample-barcoded 5' primer and a J-beta primer mix. TCRdb reprocessed the 5' RACE reads with MiXCR, giving one entry per CDR3 protein. The sample consists of 650,000 to 800,000 distinct CDR3 sequences, around two fifths of them appearing once. The table lists this clonotype with a few counts. What it binds is not known. General study findings and limits: Calculation of diversity from one million T cells yielded estimates considered to be underestimates.

The donors, all healthy, were Caucasians living in Russia, aged about 6 to 95. Each donor's blood draw was around 9.2 milliliters of peripheral blood. The TCR sequence derives from a man in his 60s in good health. The rearrangement links TRBV14 to TRBJ2-1, with TRBD2 matching over 7 bases. Sequencing was performed on blood. CDR3 region: CASSPRTSHHNEQFF. CDR3 DNA sequence: TGTGCCAGCAGCCCCAGGACTAGTCATCACAATGAGCAGTTCTTC. Together with reference TRBV14 and TRBJ2-1, the CDR3 gives the full variable domain: EAGVTQFPSHSVIEKGQTVTLRCDPISGHDNLYWYRRVMGKEIKFLLHFVKESKQDESGMPNNRFLAERTGGTYSTLKVQPAELEDSGVYFCASSPRTSHHNEQFFGPGTRLTVL.